This TCR beta chain emerged from a study of cytomegalovirus exposure and HLA in healthy donors. Overall study results and limits: The authors reported that TCR beta sequences could predict HLA-A and HLA-B alleles. These predictions were accurate for most subjects in the first cohort. Researchers catalogued about 150 TCR beta chains as cytomegalovirus-associated. CMV serostatus was the sole immune exposure information available.

The CDR3 runs 15 residues. CDR1 and CDR2 from the germline V gene are MNHNS and SASEGT. J gave up 5 bases and V 8 bases, and 7 bases lay outside the gene matches. As regards this clone: Its matching antigen is unknown.

The PCR made use of 60 Vbeta and 13 Jbeta primers. The data were produced by immunoSEQ multiplex PCR, yet TCRdb's version contains in-frame clones alone and is incomplete. This repertoire shows just over 200,000 clones, around 80% found once; its top ten account for about 1.8%. The chain is built from TRBV6-1 and TRBJ1-6; 9 nucleotides line up with TRBD1. The sample consisted of PBMCs. This clonotype was sampled from a middle-aged man in good health and CMV-seronegative. DNA of the CDR3: TGTGCCAGCGTTTACCGGACAGGGGATAATTCACCCCTCCACTTT. As protein: CASVYRTGDNSPLHF.